The 11 T cell receptor beta chains below all came from one sample that was sequenced in a study of cytomegalovirus exposure and HLA in healthy donors. The table came from immunoSEQ multiplex PCR; TCRdb's copy has only in-frame clones and leaves some out. The top ten clones hold over 3% of a sample with approximately 60,000 clones, roughly 90% of them seen once. What was sequenced was PBMCs. The receptor source for this set is a man younger than 30 in good health and CMV-seronegative.

V gene TRBV19 combines with J gene TRBJ1-5; D is possibly TRBD1 (5 bases). The CDR3 consists of 15 residues. V lost 4 bases to trimming and J lost 5 bases, with 15 bases between them. Germline values: CDR1 LNHDA, CDR2 SQIVND (reference sequence). Here the CDR3 DNA reads TGTGCCAGTAGTACGACAGACCTACTGGATCAGCCCCAGCATTTT. Encoded protein: CASSTTDLLDQPQHF.

The chain combines TRBV5-6 with TRBJ2-3; 8 bases line up with TRBD1. V lost 4 bases and J lost 8; bases outside the gene matches: 9. The germline CDR1 and CDR2 sequences are SGHDT and YYEEEE. The CDR3 covers 14 residues. The CDR3 region is CASSPGQVLGTQYF. In nucleotides, the CDR3 is TGTGCCAGCAGCCCGGGACAGGTACTAGGTACGCAGTATTTT. The complete variable domain, with remaining parts taken from reference TRBV5-6 and TRBJ2-3, reads DAGVTQSPTHLIKTRGQQVTLRCSPKSGHDTVSWYQQALGQGPQFIFQYYEEEERQRGNFPDRFSGHQFPNYSSELNVNALLLGDSALYLCASSPGQVLGTQYFGPGTRLTVL.

CDR3 DNA sequence: TGTGCCAGTAGTGACAGGGGGAACACTGAAGCTTTCTTT. The encoded protein is CASSDRGNTEAFF. The chain uses TRBV19 and TRBJ1-1; 8 bases fit TRBD1. This CDR3 contains 13 residues. J was trimmed by 1 base and V by 5 bases; bases with no gene match: 0. Germline assignment: CDR1 LNHDA and CDR2 SQIVND (reference sequence).

The chain combines TRBV6-1 with TRBJ1-2; TRBD1 matches 11 bases. Looked up from germline, CDR1 is MNHNS and CDR2 is SASEGT. The CDR3 is made up of 15 amino acids. The V segment lost 1 base and the J segment 8 bases; nucleotides outside the gene matches: 6. The CDR3 is CASSEDGQGAWGYTF. The CDR3 nucleotides are TGTGCCAGCAGTGAAGATGGACAGGGGGCCTGGGGCTACACCTTC.

J is TRBJ2-6 and V is TRBV6-1, with a possible D match to TRBD1 (5 bases). V lost 2 bases to trimming and J lost 3 bases, with 5 bases between them. From germline, CDR1 is MNHNS and CDR2 SASEGT. This CDR3 region has 14 residues. The CDR3 DNA reads as TGTGCCAGCAGTGAACAGGGTGGGGCCAACGTCCTGACTTTC. Encoded protein: CASSEQGGANVLTF.

The genes are TRBV2 and TRBJ2-7; 10 bases align to TRBD2. CDR1 and CDR2 (germline): SNHLY, FYNNEI. The CDR3 has 13 residues. J was trimmed by 7 bases and V by 6 bases; bases with no gene match: 6. CDR3: CASRVTSGFEQYF. The CDR3 DNA reads TGTGCCAGCAGAGTGACTAGCGGGTTTGAGCAGTACTTC.

The chain carries TRBV10-1 and TRBJ2-1, with D perhaps TRBD1 (9 bases). Germline CDR1 is WNHNN and CDR2 is SYGVQD (reference sequence). The germline V and J ends were trimmed by 2 bases and 9 bases, with 17 bases remaining between them. The CDR3 has 15 amino acids. In DNA, the CDR3 is TGCGCCAGCAGTGAGCCGGGACAGGGACTAGGTGAGCAGTTCTTC. Translation gives CASSEPGQGLGEQFF.

The J gene is TRBJ1-1, the V gene TRBV6-5; 8 bases fit TRBD1. The V segment lost 6 bases and the J segment 1 base; nucleotides outside the gene matches: 7. CDR3 length equals 15 residues. CDR1 and CDR2 from the germline V gene are MNHEY and SVGAGI. The DNA of the CDR3 is TGTGCCAGCAGCGACAGGGGAGGAGGGAACACTGAAGCTTTCTTT. It specifies CASSDRGGGNTEAFF.

The chain recombines TRBV4-2 with TRBJ1-4; a weak D match, TRBD1 (6 bases). The V gene's germline CDR1 is LGHNA and CDR2 YNFKEQ. CDR3 length: 13 residues. The ends were cut back, 4 bases at V and 7 bases at J, with 10 bases in the middle. CDR3 in amino acids: CASSPPRGEKLFF. The CDR3, as DNA: TGTGCCAGCAGCCCCCCCAGGGGTGAAAAACTGTTTTTT.

The table lists this clone with a few counts. V and J are TRBV2 and TRBJ2-3, with D perhaps matching TRBD1 (8 bases). The CDR3 is 15 amino acids. V was shortened by 6 bases and J by 0 bases, with 13 bases between the two germline ends. CDR1 is SNHLY and CDR2 is FYNNEI in the germline V gene. The CDR3 here is CASRNRGGSTDTQYF. CDR3 in DNA: TGTGCCAGCAGAAACAGGGGGGGTAGCACAGATACGCAGTATTTT.

The gene calls are TRBV9 and TRBJ2-1, with D unresolved. The CDR3 has 14 amino acids. The ends were cut back, 4 bases at V and 4 bases at J, with 12 bases in the middle. Germline V gene sequence: CDR1 SGDLS, CDR2 YYNGEE. The CDR3 sequence is CASSSKTAYNEQFF. The CDR3 DNA reads as TGTGCCAGCAGCTCAAAGACTGCTTACAATGAGCAGTTCTTC.